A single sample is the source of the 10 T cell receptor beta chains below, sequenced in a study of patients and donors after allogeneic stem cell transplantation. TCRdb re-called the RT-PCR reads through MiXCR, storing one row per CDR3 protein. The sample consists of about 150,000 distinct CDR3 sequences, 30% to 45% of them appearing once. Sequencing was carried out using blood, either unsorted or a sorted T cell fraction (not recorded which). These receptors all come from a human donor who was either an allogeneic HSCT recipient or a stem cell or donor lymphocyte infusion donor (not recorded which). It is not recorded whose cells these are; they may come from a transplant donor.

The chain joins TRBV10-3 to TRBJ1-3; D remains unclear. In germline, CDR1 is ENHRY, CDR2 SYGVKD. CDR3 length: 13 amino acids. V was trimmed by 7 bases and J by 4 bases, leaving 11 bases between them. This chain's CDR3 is CAITESPGNTIYF. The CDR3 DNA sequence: TGTGCCATCACTGAAAGTCCCGGAAACACCATATATTTT.

CDR3 in amino acids: CASSYGGGGFTEAFF. The CDR3 nucleotides read TGTGCCAGCAGTTACGGCGGCGGAGGGTTCACTGAAGCTTTCTTT. The chain joins TRBV6-5 to TRBJ1-1; D call uncertain. Germline-derived CDR1 and CDR2 are MNHEY and SVGAGI. V was trimmed by 2 bases and J by 4 bases, leaving 14 bases between them. CDR3 length equals 15 residues.

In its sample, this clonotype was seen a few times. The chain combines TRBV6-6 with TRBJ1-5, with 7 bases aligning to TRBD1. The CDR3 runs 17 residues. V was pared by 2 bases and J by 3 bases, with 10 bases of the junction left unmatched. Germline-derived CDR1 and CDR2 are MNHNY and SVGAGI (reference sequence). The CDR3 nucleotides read TGTGCCAGCAGTTACCTACAACAGGGGCCCCTCAATCAGCCCCAGCATTTT. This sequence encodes CASSYLQQGPLNQPQHF.

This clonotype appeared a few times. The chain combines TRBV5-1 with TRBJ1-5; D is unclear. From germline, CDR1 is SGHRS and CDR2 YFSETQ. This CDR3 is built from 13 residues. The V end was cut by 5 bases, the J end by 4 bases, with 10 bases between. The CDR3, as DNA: TGCGCCAGCAGTTACGACTTGAATCAGCCCCAGCATTTT. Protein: CASSYDLNQPQHF.

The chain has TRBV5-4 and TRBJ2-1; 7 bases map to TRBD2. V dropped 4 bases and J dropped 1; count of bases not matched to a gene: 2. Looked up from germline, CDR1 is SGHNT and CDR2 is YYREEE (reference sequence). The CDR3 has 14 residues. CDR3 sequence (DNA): TGTGCCAGCAGCCGAGCGGGGTCCTACAATGAGCAGTTCTTC. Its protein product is CASSRAGSYNEQFF.

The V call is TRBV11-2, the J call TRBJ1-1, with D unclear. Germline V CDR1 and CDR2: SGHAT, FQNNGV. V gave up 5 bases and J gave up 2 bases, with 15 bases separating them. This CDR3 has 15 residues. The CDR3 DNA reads TGTGCCAGCAGCCCAACCCAGATACTTAACACTGAAGCTTTCTTT. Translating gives CASSPTQILNTEAFF.

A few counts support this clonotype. The DNA of the CDR3 is TGCGCCAGCAGCTTGGCCGGTCGACCTTTGAATCAGCCCCAGCATTTT. Protein: CASSLAGRPLNQPQHF. V is TRBV5-1 and J is TRBJ1-5; D remains unclear. Germline CDR1 reads SGHRS; CDR2 reads YFSETQ. The length of the CDR3 is 16 residues. Trimming cost V 0 bases and J 4 bases, with 14 bases left between them.

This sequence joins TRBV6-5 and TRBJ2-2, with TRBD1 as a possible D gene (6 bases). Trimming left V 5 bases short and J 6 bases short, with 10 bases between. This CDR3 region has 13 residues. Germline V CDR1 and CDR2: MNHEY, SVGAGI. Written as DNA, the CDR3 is TGTGCCAGCAGTAATGGGGGCGCCGGGGAGCTGTTTTTT. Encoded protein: CASSNGGAGELFF.

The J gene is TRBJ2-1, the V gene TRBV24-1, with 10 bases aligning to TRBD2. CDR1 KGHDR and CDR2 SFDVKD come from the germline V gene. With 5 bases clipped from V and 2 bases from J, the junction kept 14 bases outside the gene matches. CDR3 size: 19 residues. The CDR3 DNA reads TGTGCCACCAGTGGAAGGTTAGCGGGGGGCCGAGAGGCCTACAATGAGCAGTTCTTC. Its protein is CATSGRLAGGREAYNEQFF.

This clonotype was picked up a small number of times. The CDR3 loop reads CASSPTGAVTEAFF. In DNA, the CDR3 is TGTGCCAGCAGCCCGACAGGGGCGGTCACTGAAGCTTTCTTT. The gene calls are TRBV7-3 and TRBJ1-1, with TRBD1 matching 8 bases. Unmatched junction bases numbered 6, after V lost 5 bases and J lost 4 bases. The CDR3 sequence is 14 residues long. The germline gives CDR1 SGHTA, CDR2 FQGTGA.